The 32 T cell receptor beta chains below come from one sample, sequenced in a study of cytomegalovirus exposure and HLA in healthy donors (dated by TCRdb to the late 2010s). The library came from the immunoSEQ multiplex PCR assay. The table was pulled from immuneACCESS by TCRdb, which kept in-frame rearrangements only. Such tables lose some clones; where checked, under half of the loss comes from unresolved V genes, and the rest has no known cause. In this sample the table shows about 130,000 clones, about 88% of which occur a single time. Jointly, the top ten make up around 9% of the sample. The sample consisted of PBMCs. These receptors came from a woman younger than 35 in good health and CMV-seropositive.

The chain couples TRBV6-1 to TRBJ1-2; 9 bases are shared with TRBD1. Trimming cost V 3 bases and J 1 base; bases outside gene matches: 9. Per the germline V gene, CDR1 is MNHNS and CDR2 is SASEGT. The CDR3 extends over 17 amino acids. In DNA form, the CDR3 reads TGTGCCAGCAGTGACGACAGGGGGTCTAAGCTTAACTATGGCTACACCTTC. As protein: CASSDDRGSKLNYGYTF.

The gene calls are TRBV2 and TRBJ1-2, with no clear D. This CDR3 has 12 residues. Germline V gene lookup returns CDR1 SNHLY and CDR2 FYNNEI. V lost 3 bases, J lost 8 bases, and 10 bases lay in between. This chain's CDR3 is CASSEQTGGYTF. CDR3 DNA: TGTGCCAGCAGTGAGCAGACGGGGGGCTACACCTTC.

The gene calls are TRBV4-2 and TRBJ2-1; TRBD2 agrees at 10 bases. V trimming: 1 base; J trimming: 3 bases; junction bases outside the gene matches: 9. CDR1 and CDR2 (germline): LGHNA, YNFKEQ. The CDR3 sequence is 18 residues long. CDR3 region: CASSQVGPLAGVYNEQFF. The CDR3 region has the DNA TGTGCCAGCAGCCAAGTGGGGCCCCTAGCGGGGGTCTACAATGAGCAGTTCTTC.

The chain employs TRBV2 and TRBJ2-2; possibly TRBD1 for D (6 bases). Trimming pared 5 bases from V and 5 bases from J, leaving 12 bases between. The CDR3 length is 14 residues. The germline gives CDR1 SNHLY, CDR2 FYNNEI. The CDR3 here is CASSLQGETGELFF. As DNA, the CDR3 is TGTGCCAGCAGTTTACAGGGAGAGACCGGGGAGCTGTTTTTT.

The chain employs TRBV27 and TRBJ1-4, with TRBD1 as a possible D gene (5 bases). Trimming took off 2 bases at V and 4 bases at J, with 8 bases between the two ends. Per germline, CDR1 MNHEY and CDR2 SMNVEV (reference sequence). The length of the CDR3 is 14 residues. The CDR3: CASSLAGNNEKLFF. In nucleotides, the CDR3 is TGTGCCAGCAGTTTAGCAGGGAATAATGAAAAACTGTTTTTT.

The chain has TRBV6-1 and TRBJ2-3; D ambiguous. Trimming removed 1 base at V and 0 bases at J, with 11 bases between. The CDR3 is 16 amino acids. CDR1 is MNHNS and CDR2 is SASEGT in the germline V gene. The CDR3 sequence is CASSEESAPSTDTQYF. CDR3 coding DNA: TGTGCCAGCAGTGAAGAGAGCGCCCCTAGCACAGATACGCAGTATTTT.

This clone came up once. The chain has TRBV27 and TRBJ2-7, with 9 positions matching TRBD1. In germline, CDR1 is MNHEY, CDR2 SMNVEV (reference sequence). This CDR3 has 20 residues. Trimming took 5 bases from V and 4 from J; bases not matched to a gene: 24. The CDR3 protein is CASSNNWPRDRAHFGYEQYF. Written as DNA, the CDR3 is TGTGCCAGCAGTAATAACTGGCCCCGGGACAGGGCCCATTTTGGGTACGAGCAGTACTTC.

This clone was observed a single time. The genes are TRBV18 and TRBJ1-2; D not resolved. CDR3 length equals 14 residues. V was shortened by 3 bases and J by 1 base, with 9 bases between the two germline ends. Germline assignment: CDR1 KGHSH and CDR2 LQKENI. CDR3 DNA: TGTGCCAGCTCACCGCAGCAGGTTAACTATGGCTACACCTTC. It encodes CASSPQQVNYGYTF.

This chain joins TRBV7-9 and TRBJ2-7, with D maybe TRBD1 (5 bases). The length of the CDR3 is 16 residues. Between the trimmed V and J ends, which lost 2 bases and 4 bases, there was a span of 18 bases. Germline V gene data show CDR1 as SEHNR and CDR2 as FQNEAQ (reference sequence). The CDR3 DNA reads TGTGCCAGCAGCTTATCGGACCTAAGGGGTCCATACGAGCAGTACTTC. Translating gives CASSLSDLRGPYEQYF.

The CDR3 sequence is CASSEDRQGYNEQFF. CDR3 in DNA: TGTGCCAGCAGTGAAGACCGACAGGGATACAATGAGCAGTTCTTC. The chain joins TRBV2 to TRBJ2-1, with 7 bases fitting TRBD1. CDR1 and CDR2 (germline): SNHLY, FYNNEI. Losses at the gene ends were 1 base for V and 4 bases for J; bases not matched to a gene: 4. This CDR3 region has 15 residues.

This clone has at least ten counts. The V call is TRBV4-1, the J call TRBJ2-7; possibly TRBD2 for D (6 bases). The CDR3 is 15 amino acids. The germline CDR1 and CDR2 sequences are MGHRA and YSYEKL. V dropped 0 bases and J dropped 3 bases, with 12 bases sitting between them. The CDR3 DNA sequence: TGCGCCAGCAGCCAAGAATTCGGGGGAGGCTACGAGCAGTACTTC. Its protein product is CASSQEFGGGYEQYF.

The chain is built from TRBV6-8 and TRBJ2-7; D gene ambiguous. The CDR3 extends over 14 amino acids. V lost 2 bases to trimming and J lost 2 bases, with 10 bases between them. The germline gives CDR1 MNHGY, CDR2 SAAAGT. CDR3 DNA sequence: TGTGCCAGCAGTTACGACAAGTTTACCTACGAGCAGTACTTC. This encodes CASSYDKFTYEQYF.

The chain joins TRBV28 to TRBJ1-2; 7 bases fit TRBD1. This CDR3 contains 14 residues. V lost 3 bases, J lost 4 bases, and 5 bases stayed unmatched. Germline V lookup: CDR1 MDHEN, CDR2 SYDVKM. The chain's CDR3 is CASSFGQGVYGYTF. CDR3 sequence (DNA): TGTGCCAGCAGTTTCGGGCAGGGGGTCTATGGCTACACCTTC.

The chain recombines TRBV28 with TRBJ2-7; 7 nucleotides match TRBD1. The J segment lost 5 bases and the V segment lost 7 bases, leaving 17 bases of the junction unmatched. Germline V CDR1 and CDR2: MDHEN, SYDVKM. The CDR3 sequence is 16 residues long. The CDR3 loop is CASTPTGAGFADEQYF. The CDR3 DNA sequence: TGTGCCAGCACCCCTACAGGGGCAGGGTTTGCGGACGAGCAGTACTTC.

As DNA, the CDR3 is TGTGCCAGCAGCGAGCTCGGCGGGGGGGCCCTATTAGATACGCAGTATTTT. It translates to CASSELGGGALLDTQYF. The chain recombines TRBV9 with TRBJ2-3; 9 positions match TRBD2. Germline V CDR1 and CDR2: SGDLS, YYNGEE. With 3 bases clipped from V and 5 bases from J, the junction kept 13 bases outside the gene matches. The CDR3 runs 17 residues.

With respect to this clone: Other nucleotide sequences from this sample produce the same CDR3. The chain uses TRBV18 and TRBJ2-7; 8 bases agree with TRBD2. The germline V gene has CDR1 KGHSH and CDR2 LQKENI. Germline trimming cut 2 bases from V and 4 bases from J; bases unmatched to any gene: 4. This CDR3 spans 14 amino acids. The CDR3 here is CASSPGGGPYEQYF. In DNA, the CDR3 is TGTGCCAGCTCACCAGGCGGGGGGCCTTACGAGCAGTACTTC. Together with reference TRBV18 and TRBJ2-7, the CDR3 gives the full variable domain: NAGVMQNPRHLVRRRGQEARLRCSPMKGHSHVYWYRQLPEEGLKFMVYLQKENIIDESGMPKERFSAEFPKEGPSILRIQQVVRGDSAAYFCASSPGGGPYEQYFGPGTRLTVT.

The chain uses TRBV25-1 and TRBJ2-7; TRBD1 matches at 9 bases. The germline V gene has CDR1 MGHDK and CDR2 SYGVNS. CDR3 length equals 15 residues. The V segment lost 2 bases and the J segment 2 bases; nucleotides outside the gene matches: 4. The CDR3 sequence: CASSEGDRATYEQYF. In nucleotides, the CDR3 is TGTGCCAGCAGTGAAGGGGACAGGGCAACCTACGAGCAGTACTTC.

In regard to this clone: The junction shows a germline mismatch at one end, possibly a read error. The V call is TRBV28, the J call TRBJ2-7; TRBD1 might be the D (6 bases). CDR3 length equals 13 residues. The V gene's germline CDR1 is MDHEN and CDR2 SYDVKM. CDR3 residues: CASTQGISYEQYF. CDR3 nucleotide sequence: TGTGCAAGCACGCAGGGGATCTCCTACGAGCAGTACTTC. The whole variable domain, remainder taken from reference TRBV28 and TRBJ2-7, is DVKVTQSSRYLVKRTGEKVFLECVQDMDHENMFWYRQDPGLGLRLIYFSYDVKMKEKGDIPEGYSVSREKKERFSLILESASTNQTSMYLCASTQGISYEQYFGPGTRLTVT.

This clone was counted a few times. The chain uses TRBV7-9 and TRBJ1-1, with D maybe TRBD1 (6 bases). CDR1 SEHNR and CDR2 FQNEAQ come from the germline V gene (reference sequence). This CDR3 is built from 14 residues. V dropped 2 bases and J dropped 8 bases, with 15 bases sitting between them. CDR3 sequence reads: CASSLSQGTKEAFF. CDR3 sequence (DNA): TGTGCCAGCAGCTTATCGCAGGGGACTAAAGAAGCTTTCTTT.

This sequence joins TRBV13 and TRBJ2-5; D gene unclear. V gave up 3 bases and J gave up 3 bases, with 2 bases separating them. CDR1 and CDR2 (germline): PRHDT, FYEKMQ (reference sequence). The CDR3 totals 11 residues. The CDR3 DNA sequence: TGTGCCAGCAGCTTCAAAGAGACCCAGTACTTC. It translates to CASSFKETQYF.

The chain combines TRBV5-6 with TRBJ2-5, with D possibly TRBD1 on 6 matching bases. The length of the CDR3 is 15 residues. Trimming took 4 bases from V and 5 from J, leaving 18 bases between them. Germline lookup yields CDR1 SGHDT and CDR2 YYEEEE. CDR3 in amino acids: CASSQNTGLGETQYF. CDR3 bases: TGTGCCAGCAGCCAAAACACAGGGTTGGGCGAGACCCAGTACTTC.

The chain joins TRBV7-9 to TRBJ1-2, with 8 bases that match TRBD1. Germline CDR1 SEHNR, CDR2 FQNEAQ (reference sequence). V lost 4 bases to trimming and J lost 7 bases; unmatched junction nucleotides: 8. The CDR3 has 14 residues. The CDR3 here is CASSYQGAGVGYTF. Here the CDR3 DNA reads TGTGCCAGCAGCTACCAGGGGGCAGGGGTTGGCTACACCTTC.

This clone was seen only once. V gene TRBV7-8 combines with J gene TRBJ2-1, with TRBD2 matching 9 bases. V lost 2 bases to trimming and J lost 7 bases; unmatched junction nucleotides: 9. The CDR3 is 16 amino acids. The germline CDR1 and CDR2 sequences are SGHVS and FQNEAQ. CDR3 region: CASSLRTSVVGNEQFF. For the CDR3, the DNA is TGTGCCAGCAGCTTAAGGACTAGCGTTGTTGGTAATGAGCAGTTCTTC.

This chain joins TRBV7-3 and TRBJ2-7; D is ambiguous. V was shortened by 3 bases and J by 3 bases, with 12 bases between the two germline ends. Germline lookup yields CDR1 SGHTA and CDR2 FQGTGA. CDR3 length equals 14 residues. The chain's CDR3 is CASSFYGGDYEQYF. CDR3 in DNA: TGTGCCAGCAGCTTCTACGGCGGCGACTACGAGCAGTACTTC.

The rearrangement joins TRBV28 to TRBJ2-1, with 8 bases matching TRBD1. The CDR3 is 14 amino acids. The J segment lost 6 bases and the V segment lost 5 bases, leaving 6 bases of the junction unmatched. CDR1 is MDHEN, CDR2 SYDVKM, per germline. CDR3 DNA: TGTGCCAGCAGTCCACGGACAGGGTCCAATGAGCAGTTCTTC. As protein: CASSPRTGSNEQFF.

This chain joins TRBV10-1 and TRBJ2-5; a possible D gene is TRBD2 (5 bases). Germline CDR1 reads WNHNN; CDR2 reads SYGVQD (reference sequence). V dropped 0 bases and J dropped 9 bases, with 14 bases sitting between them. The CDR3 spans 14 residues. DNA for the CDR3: TGCGCCAGCAGTGAGTCTCTCAGCGGAGCGTCCCAGTACTTC. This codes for CASSESLSGASQYF.

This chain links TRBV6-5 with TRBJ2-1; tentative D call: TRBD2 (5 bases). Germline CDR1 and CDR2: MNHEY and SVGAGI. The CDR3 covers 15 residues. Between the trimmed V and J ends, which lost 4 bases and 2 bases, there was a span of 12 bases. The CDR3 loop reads CASSFDGLTYNEQFF. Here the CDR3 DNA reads TGTGCCAGCAGTTTTGACGGACTTACCTACAATGAGCAGTTCTTC.

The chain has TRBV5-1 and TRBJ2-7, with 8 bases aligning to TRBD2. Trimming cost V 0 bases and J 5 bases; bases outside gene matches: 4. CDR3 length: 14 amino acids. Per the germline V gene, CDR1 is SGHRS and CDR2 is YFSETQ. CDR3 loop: CASSLAGGVDEQYF. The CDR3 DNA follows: TGCGCCAGCAGCTTGGCCGGGGGGGTCGACGAGCAGTACTTC. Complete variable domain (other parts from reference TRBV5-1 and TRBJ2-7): KAGVTQTPRYLIKTRGQQVTLSCSPISGHRSVSWYQQTPGQGLQFLFEYFSETQRNKGNFPGRFSGRQFSNSRSEMNVSTLELGDSALYLCASSLAGGVDEQYFGPGTRLTVT.

In DNA form, the CDR3 reads TGTGCCTGTGGACAGCAAGAGACCCAGTACTTC. This codes for CACGQQETQYF. This chain connects TRBV30 to TRBJ2-5, with D possibly TRBD1 on 6 matching bases. This CDR3 has 11 amino acids. With 6 bases removed from V and 2 bases from J, the gap between germline ends came to 7 bases. Per germline, CDR1 GTSNPN and CDR2 SVGIG (reference sequence).

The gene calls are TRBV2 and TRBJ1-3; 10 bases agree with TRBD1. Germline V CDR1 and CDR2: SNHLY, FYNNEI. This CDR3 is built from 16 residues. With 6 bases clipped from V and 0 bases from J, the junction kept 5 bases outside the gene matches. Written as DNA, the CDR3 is TGTGCCAGCAGACAAAGGACAGGGGGCTCTGGAAACACCATATATTTT. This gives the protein CASRQRTGGSGNTIYF.

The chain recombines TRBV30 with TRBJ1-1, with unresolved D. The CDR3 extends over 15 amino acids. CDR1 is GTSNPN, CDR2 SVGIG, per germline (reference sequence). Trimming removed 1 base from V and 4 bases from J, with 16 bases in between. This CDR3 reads CAWSGSWSLSTEAFF. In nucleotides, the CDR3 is TGTGCCTGGAGTGGGTCGTGGTCTCTGAGCACTGAAGCTTTCTTT.

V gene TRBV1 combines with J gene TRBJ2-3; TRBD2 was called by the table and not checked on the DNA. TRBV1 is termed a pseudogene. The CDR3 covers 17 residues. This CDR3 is CTSSQDRSKRRTDTQYF. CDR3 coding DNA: TGCACCAGCAGCCAAGATCGAAGTAAGCGCCGCACAGATACGCAGTATTTT.